A selection of T cell receptor beta chains follows, all from one sample in a study of cytomegalovirus exposure and HLA in healthy donors. Produced via immunoSEQ multiplex PCR; TCRdb's table is partial and in-frame only. The sample shows around 200,000 clones, roughly 87% of them seen only once. Sequencing input: PBMCs. The receptors originated from a man in his forties in good health and CMV-seropositive. Each CDR3 is given with its conserved first and last residue. The order of the fields is V gene, J gene, clone size, D gene, CDR3 DNA, CDR3 protein. D genes are given only for firm matches. Clone size, where shown, is once, few, many, or a class for clones that have expanded.

v_call: TRBV28; j_call: TRBJ2-7; clone_size: NA; d_call: NA; cdr3_nt: TGTGCCAGCAGTTTTCGGGGAATTCGCTCCCACGAGCAGTACTTC; cdr3_aa: CASSFRGIRSHEQYF
v_call: TRBV7-7; j_call: TRBJ2-5; clone_size: NA; d_call: NA; cdr3_nt: TGTGCCAGCAGCTTAGCAGTGGAGCAAGAGACCCAGTACTTC; cdr3_aa: CASSLAVEQETQYF
v_call: TRBV6-5; j_call: TRBJ2-7; clone_size: NA; d_call: TRBD1; cdr3_nt: TGTGCCAGCAGTGAAACAGGGGTCGAGTACGAGCAGTACTTC; cdr3_aa: CASSETGVEYEQYF
v_call: TRBV30; j_call: TRBJ2-5; clone_size: NA; d_call: NA; cdr3_nt: TGTGCCTGGAGTGGCGGTGAGACCCAGTACTTC; cdr3_aa: CAWSGGETQYF
v_call: TRBV29-1; j_call: TRBJ2-1; clone_size: few; d_call: NA; cdr3_nt: TGCAGCGTAGGAGTCAATGAGCAGTTCTTC; cdr3_aa: CSVGVNEQFF
v_call: TRBV5-1; j_call: TRBJ2-1; clone_size: NA; d_call: NA; cdr3_nt: TGCGCCAGCAGCCCTCGGGAGAACGGTGAGCAGTTCTTC; cdr3_aa: CASSPRENGEQFF
v_call: TRBV6-1; j_call: TRBJ2-7; clone_size: NA; d_call: TRBD2; cdr3_nt: TGTGCCAGCAGTGAAATTGCGGGAGGCCCCTACGAGCAGTACTTC; cdr3_aa: CASSEIAGGPYEQYF
v_call: TRBV30; j_call: TRBJ2-5; clone_size: NA; d_call: TRBD2; cdr3_nt: TGTGGCCTGACTAGCGGGAGTTCGAGGGAGACCCAGTACTTC; cdr3_aa: CGLTSGSSRETQYF
v_call: TRBV27; j_call: TRBJ2-5; clone_size: NA; d_call: TRBD2; cdr3_nt: TGTGCCAGCAGTCCCCTAGGACTAGCGGGAGGTCTTGTCACCCAGTACTTC; cdr3_aa: CASSPLGLAGGLVTQYF
v_call: TRBV9; j_call: TRBJ1-5; clone_size: NA; d_call: NA; cdr3_nt: TGTGCCAGCAGCGCCACAGGGTCCAATCAGCCCCAGCATTTT; cdr3_aa: CASSATGSNQPQHF
v_call: TRBV4-2; j_call: TRBJ1-2; clone_size: NA; d_call: TRBD1; cdr3_nt: TGTGCCAGCAGCCACCCGGACAGGGATGGCTACACCTTC; cdr3_aa: CASSHPDRDGYTF
v_call: TRBV2; j_call: TRBJ2-1; clone_size: few; d_call: TRBD2; cdr3_nt: TGTGCCAGCAGTGAAACTAGCGGGAGGGTGTGGGATGAGCAGTTCTTC; cdr3_aa: CASSETSGRVWDEQFF
v_call: TRBV6-5; j_call: TRBJ2-3; clone_size: NA; d_call: NA; cdr3_nt: TGTGCCAGCAGTAGCGACGGGGTGGAGGCAGATACGCAGTATTTT; cdr3_aa: CASSSDGVEADTQYF
v_call: TRBV27; j_call: TRBJ2-1; clone_size: NA; d_call: NA; cdr3_nt: TGTGCCAGCAGTTCTCAGGGTTACAATGAGCAGTTCTTC; cdr3_aa: CASSSQGYNEQFF
v_call: TRBV30; j_call: TRBJ2-2; clone_size: NA; d_call: NA; cdr3_nt: TGTGCCTGGTCACAGTCATTTGTCACCGGGGAGCTGTTTTTT; cdr3_aa: CAWSQSFVTGELFF
v_call: TRBV5-1; j_call: TRBJ2-3; clone_size: few; d_call: NA; cdr3_nt: TGCGCCAGCAGCTTGGCCCAGGCGGGGCGGGGAGATACGCAGTATTTT; cdr3_aa: CASSLAQAGRGDTQYF
v_call: TRBV6-1; j_call: TRBJ2-1; clone_size: NA; d_call: TRBD2; cdr3_nt: TGTGCCAGCAGTGAAGTTGCTAGCGGGAGTTTTATGAATGAGCAGTTCTTC; cdr3_aa: CASSEVASGSFMNEQFF
v_call: TRBV5-8; j_call: TRBJ2-7; clone_size: few; d_call: NA; cdr3_nt: TGTGCCAGCAGCCTAAGCTTGGTAGGGGGAGAGTACTACGAGCAGTACTTC; cdr3_aa: CASSLSLVGGEYYEQYF
v_call: TRBV5-1; j_call: TRBJ2-1; clone_size: NA; d_call: TRBD1; cdr3_nt: TGCGCCAGCAGCTCGGGACAGGGGGCCTCGATAGTCAATGAGCAGTTCTTC; cdr3_aa: CASSSGQGASIVNEQFF
v_call: TRBV6-1; j_call: TRBJ2-1; clone_size: NA; d_call: TRBD1; cdr3_nt: TGTGCCAGCAGTCCACAGGGGATTGCACTCAATGAGCAGTTCTTC; cdr3_aa: CASSPQGIALNEQFF
v_call: TRBV29-1; j_call: TRBJ1-1; clone_size: NA; d_call: TRBD1; cdr3_nt: TGCAGCGTGTGGGGACAGGGAGGAACTGAAGCTTTCTTT; cdr3_aa: CSVWGQGGTEAFF
v_call: TRBV21-1; j_call: TRBJ1-2; clone_size: once; d_call: NA; cdr3_nt: TGTGCCAGCAGCAAAATACAGGGGCGAAACTATGGCTACACCTTC; cdr3_aa: CASSKIQGRNYGYTF
v_call: TRBV5-1; j_call: TRBJ2-2; clone_size: NA; d_call: NA; cdr3_nt: TGCGCCAGCAGCTTGGACAGGGAGGGCGGGGAGCTGTTTTTT; cdr3_aa: CASSLDREGGELFF
v_call: TRBV11-2; j_call: TRBJ2-2; clone_size: once; d_call: NA; cdr3_nt: TGTGCCAGCAGCCGATCAGGAGGTTCATACACCGGGGAGCTGTTTTTT; cdr3_aa: CASSRSGGSYTGELFF
v_call: TRBV30; j_call: TRBJ1-4; clone_size: once; d_call: NA; cdr3_nt: TGTGCCTGGACCCGCGGCGAAAAACTGTTTTTT; cdr3_aa: CAWTRGEKLFF
v_call: TRBV29-1; j_call: TRBJ2-7; clone_size: NA; d_call: NA; cdr3_nt: TGCAGCGTTGAAGGGAGGTTCGGGGACGAGCAGTACTTC; cdr3_aa: CSVEGRFGDEQYF
v_call: TRBV11-1; j_call: TRBJ2-1; clone_size: NA; d_call: NA; cdr3_nt: TGTGCCAGCAGCTCTCGTCGTAGCTCCTACAATGAGCAGTTCTTC; cdr3_aa: CASSSRRSSYNEQFF
v_call: TRBV7-6; j_call: TRBJ2-2; clone_size: NA; d_call: TRBD2; cdr3_nt: TGTGCCAGCAGAAGGGAGGGAACGAACACCGGGGAGCTGTTTTTT; cdr3_aa: CASRREGTNTGELFF
v_call: TRBV7-2; j_call: TRBJ1-1; clone_size: NA; d_call: TRBD1; cdr3_nt: TGTGCCAGCAGCCGAGGCCAGGGGGGCACTGAAGCTTTCTTT; cdr3_aa: CASSRGQGGTEAFF
v_call: TRBV7-6; j_call: TRBJ2-1; clone_size: NA; d_call: TRBD2; cdr3_nt: TGTGCCAGCAGCCCTAACCCCGGACTAGCGGGTTTGGATGAGCAGTTCTTC; cdr3_aa: CASSPNPGLAGLDEQFF
v_call: TRBV30; j_call: TRBJ1-4; clone_size: NA; d_call: TRBD1; cdr3_nt: TGTGCCTGGAGTGCGACAGGGGCCTTACAAGCAACTAATGAAAAACTGTTTTTT; cdr3_aa: CAWSATGALQATNEKLFF
v_call: TRBV6-5; j_call: TRBJ1-1; clone_size: NA; d_call: NA; cdr3_nt: TGTGCCAGCTGGGCGGGGGCTGAAGCTTTCTTT; cdr3_aa: CASWAGAEAFF
v_call: TRBV29-1; j_call: TRBJ2-1; clone_size: once; d_call: TRBD2; cdr3_nt: TGCAGCGTTGAAGGAAGCGGGAGGACGAATGAGCAGTTCTTC; cdr3_aa: CSVEGSGRTNEQFF
v_call: TRBV7-9; j_call: TRBJ1-5; clone_size: NA; d_call: NA; cdr3_nt: TGTGCCAGCAGCTTAGATTCGGGAAATCAGCCCCAGCATTTT; cdr3_aa: CASSLDSGNQPQHF
v_call: TRBV6-5; j_call: TRBJ1-3; clone_size: NA; d_call: TRBD1; cdr3_nt: TGTGCCAGCAGTTCCCGGGACAGGGGATCTGGAAACACCATATATTTT; cdr3_aa: CASSSRDRGSGNTIYF
v_call: TRBV5-6; j_call: TRBJ2-2; clone_size: once; d_call: TRBD1; cdr3_nt: TGTGCCAGCAGCCGCCGGGACAGAAACACCGGGGAGCTGTTTTTT; cdr3_aa: CASSRRDRNTGELFF
v_call: TRBV7-9; j_call: TRBJ1-5; clone_size: NA; d_call: TRBD1; cdr3_nt: TGTGCCAGCAGCTTAAGCTTGGGACAGGGGGATCAGCCCCAGCATTTT; cdr3_aa: CASSLSLGQGDQPQHF
v_call: TRBV9; j_call: TRBJ1-3; clone_size: NA; d_call: NA; cdr3_nt: TGTGCCAGCAGCGGGTTGGGTGTGCTAGGTGCCACCATATATTTT; cdr3_aa: CASSGLGVLGATIYF
v_call: TRBV4-1; j_call: TRBJ1-6; clone_size: NA; d_call: TRBD1; cdr3_nt: TGCGCCAGCAGCCAAGGGGTCCGGGACAGGTATAATTCACCCCTCCACTTT; cdr3_aa: CASSQGVRDRYNSPLHF